The rows below give T cell receptor beta chains drawn from one sample of a study of T cell responses to AZD1222 COVID-19 vaccine. Clones were sequenced by immunoSEQ multiplex PCR, and TCRdb holds only the in-frame ones, with some missing. The sample consists of under 200,000 clones, 85% to 95% of them appearing once. The sample in question was peripheral blood, obtained on day 0 of AZD1222 vaccination. The origin of the receptors is an adult in good health. Both conserved end residues are part of each CDR3. D genes are given only for firm matches.

j_call d_call v_call cdr3_aa cdr3_nt
TRBJ1-5 TRBD1 TRBV19 CASNPTGGSNQPQHF TGTGCCAGTAACCCGACAGGGGGTAGCAATCAGCCCCAGCATTTT
TRBJ1-2 TRBD1 TRBV19 CASSLRGGAGSGYTF TGTGCCAGTAGTCTCCGAGGGGGCGCTGGCTCTGGCTACACCTTC
TRBJ2-1 - TRBV12-3/TRBV12-4 CASKIGVLDEQFF TGTGCCAGCAAAATCGGGGTCCTGGATGAGCAGTTCTTC
TRBJ2-1 - TRBV5-1 CASSLGPASVDEQFF TGCGCCAGCAGCTTGGGGCCAGCCTCGGTTGATGAGCAGTTCTTC
TRBJ2-7 TRBD2 TRBV4-1 CASSQSGRGAYEQYF TGCGCCAGCAGCCAAAGCGGGAGAGGGGCCTACGAGCAGTACTTC
TRBJ1-6 - TRBV5-1 CASSLDQASSYNSPLHF TGCGCCAGCAGCTTGGATCAGGCAAGCTCCTATAATTCACCCCTCCACTTT
TRBJ2-2 - TRBV28 CASSLWPGANTGELFF TGTGCCAGCAGTTTATGGCCGGGAGCGAACACCGGGGAGCTGTTTTTT
TRBJ1-1 TRBD1 TRBV5-4 CASSLDRGQGTEAFF TGTGCCAGCAGCTTGGACAGGGGGCAGGGAACTGAAGCTTTCTTT
TRBJ2-7 - TRBV5-1 CASSYGGLRDRLSHEQYF TGCGCCAGCAGCTATGGGGGGCTCCGGGACAGATTAAGTCACGAGCAGTACTTC
TRBJ1-2 - TRBV2 CASRLLREGYTF TGTGCCAGCAGGCTTCTCCGGGAAGGCTACACCTTC